Following are 18 T cell receptor beta chains from one sample sequenced in a study of blood T cell repertoires in COVID-19. Only in-frame clones appear in the TCRdb table, and some are missing; sequencing was by immunoSEQ multiplex PCR. The table has just over 95,000 clones, less than 95% seen once. The sequenced sample consisted of peripheral blood. The origin of the receptors is a man aged 55-75 years with acute or convalescent COVID-19.

The rearrangement links TRBV27 to TRBJ1-4; no clear D. Trimming left V 5 bases short and J 11 bases short, with 15 bases between. This CDR3 is 13 amino acids long. Germline V gene lookup returns CDR1 MNHEY and CDR2 SMNVEV (reference sequence). Here the CDR3 reads CASSPARGGKLFF. The CDR3 nucleotides are TGTGCCAGCAGTCCAGCCCGCGGTGGGAAACTGTTTTTT.

The J gene is TRBJ1-1, the V gene TRBV29-1; 7 bases align to TRBD1. This CDR3 has 15 amino acids. The germline V gene has CDR1 SQVTM and CDR2 ANQGSEA. V lost 4 bases, J lost 7 bases, and 15 bases stayed unmatched. CDR3 DNA: TGCAGCGTTGTCCCTAGAAGGGGGCCTTCCCGTGAAGCTTTCTTT. It specifies CSVVPRRGPSREAFF. Full variable domain (outside the CDR3, taken from reference TRBV29-1 and TRBJ1-1): SAVISQKPSRDICQRGTSLTIQCQVDSQVTMMFWYRQQPGQSLTLIATANQGSEATYESGFVIDKFPISRPNLTFSTLTVSNMSPEDSSIYLCSVVPRRGPSREAFFGQGTRLTVV.

This clone was seen just once. The chain combines TRBV12-5 with TRBJ1-1, with no clear D. V lost 4 bases to trimming and J lost 4 bases, with 16 bases between them. Germline assignment: CDR1 LGHNT and CDR2 FRNRAP. The CDR3 is 15 residues long. CDR3 DNA: TGTGCTAGTGGTTCAGTAAAATCTCTAGGCACTGAAGCTTTCTTT. This codes for CASGSVKSLGTEAFF.

A single count supports this clone. The chain couples TRBV5-1 to TRBJ1-4; unclear D gene. The CDR3 totals 14 residues. V lost 0 bases and J 2 bases, leaving 5 bases between the germline ends. Germline-derived CDR1 and CDR2 are SGHRS and YFSETQ. The CDR3: CASSLEATNEKLFF. Here the CDR3 DNA reads TGCGCCAGCAGCTTGGAAGCCACTAATGAAAAACTGTTTTTT.

The CDR3 is CASSELLATVGEQFF. The CDR3 nucleotides read TGTGCCAGCAGTGAATTGCTAGCCACGGTGGGTGAGCAGTTCTTC. The chain recombines TRBV2 with TRBJ2-1; TRBD2 is a possible D gene (5 bases). Germline V lookup: CDR1 SNHLY, CDR2 FYNNEI. The CDR3 has 15 amino acids. The germline V and J ends were trimmed by 2 bases and 9 bases, with 17 bases remaining between them.

This rearrangement joins TRBV5-1 to TRBJ2-3; D might be TRBD2 (5 bases). The CDR3 is made up of 14 amino acids. Germline-derived CDR1 and CDR2 are SGHRS and YFSETQ. Trimming shortened V by 0 bases and J by 6 bases, and 11 bases separated the two germline ends. The CDR3 protein is CASSLAGVRDTQYF. CDR3 nucleotide sequence: TGCGCCAGCAGCTTGGCCGGGGTCAGGGATACGCAGTATTTT. The variable domain in full, with the rest retrieved from reference TRBV5-1 and TRBJ2-3, is KAGVTQTPRYLIKTRGQQVTLSCSPISGHRSVSWYQQTPGQGLQFLFEYFSETQRNKGNFPGRFSGRQFSNSRSEMNVSTLELGDSALYLCASSLAGVRDTQYFGPGTRLTVL.

The V call is TRBV5-4, the J call TRBJ2-2; D is ambiguous. Germline V gives CDR1 SGHNT, CDR2 YYREEE (reference sequence). V dropped 2 bases and J dropped 4 bases, with 9 bases sitting between them. The CDR3 is 14 residues long. This chain's CDR3 is CASSFSRGTGELFF. The CDR3 bases are TGTGCCAGCAGCTTCTCTAGAGGCACCGGGGAGCTGTTTTTT.

The chain is built from TRBV6-5 and TRBJ1-2, with D perhaps TRBD1 (6 bases). CDR3 length: 15 amino acids. Trimming removed 6 bases at V and 4 bases at J, with 18 bases between. Germline CDR1 reads MNHEY; CDR2 reads SVGAGI. CDR3 sequence: CASRTRGQRSYGYTF. CDR3 nucleotides: TGTGCCAGCAGGACCAGGGGACAAAGGAGCTATGGCTACACCTTC.

The chain has TRBV9 and TRBJ1-4, with a possible D match to TRBD1 (6 bases). Germline-derived CDR1 and CDR2 are SGDLS and YYNGEE. V was cut by 4 bases and J by 4 bases, with 11 bases left in between. This CDR3 is built from 14 residues. The CDR3 DNA follows: TGTGCCAGCAGCTCCGGACAGTTTAATGAAAAACTGTTTTTT. It encodes CASSSGQFNEKLFF.

CDR3 sequence: CASRWSNEKLFF. The CDR3 nucleotides are TGTGCCAGCAGATGGAGTAATGAAAAACTGTTTTTT. The gene calls are TRBV6-5 and TRBJ1-4; D not certain. V dropped 6 bases and J dropped 4 bases, with 6 bases sitting between them. The germline V gene has CDR1 MNHEY and CDR2 SVGAGI. The CDR3 has 12 residues.

The rearrangement links TRBV7-2 to TRBJ1-1, with D maybe TRBD1 (5 bases). This CDR3 has 13 amino acids. The V end was cut by 4 bases, the J end by 5 bases, with 11 bases between. Germline-derived CDR1 and CDR2 are SGHTA and FQGNSA. This CDR3 reads CASSSGVGTEAFF. The DNA of the CDR3 is TGTGCCAGCAGCTCGGGGGTCGGTACTGAAGCTTTCTTT.

The chain couples TRBV3-1 (or the pseudogene TRBV3-2) to TRBJ2-1; 13 bases fit TRBD2. The germline V gene encodes CDR1 LGHDT and CDR2 YNNKEL (reference sequence). With V trimmed by 2 bases and J by 9 bases, 10 bases remained unmatched. This CDR3 region has 17 residues. The CDR3: CASSQWAGTSGEGEQFF. CDR3 sequence (DNA): TGTGCCAGCAGCCAATGGGCCGGGACTAGCGGGGAAGGTGAGCAGTTCTTC.

CDR3: CASSLHRGQVGQPQHF. The CDR3 DNA sequence: TGTGCCAGCAGCTTACATCGGGGACAGGTGGGTCAGCCCCAGCATTTT. The chain recombines TRBV7-9 with TRBJ1-5, with 8 bases fitting TRBD1. The V and J ends lost 2 bases and 6 bases, in that order; junction bases with no gene match: 9. CDR1 and CDR2 (germline): SEHNR, FQNEAQ (reference sequence). The CDR3 extends over 16 amino acids. Variable domain in full (rest from reference TRBV7-9 and TRBJ1-5): DTGVSQNPRHKITKRGQNVTFRCDPISEHNRLYWYRQTLGQGPEFLTYFQNEAQLEKSRLLSDRFSAERPKGSFSTLEIQRTEQGDSAMYLCASSLHRGQVGQPQHFGDGTRLSIL.

The chain carries TRBV5-1 and TRBJ1-1; TRBD1 matches at 10 bases. In germline, CDR1 is SGHRS, CDR2 YFSETQ. The CDR3 is 15 amino acids. With V trimmed by 3 bases and J by 3 bases, 5 bases remained unmatched. The chain's CDR3 is CASSYGTGAYTEAFF. In nucleotides, the CDR3 is TGCGCCAGCAGCTACGGGACAGGGGCGTACACTGAAGCTTTCTTT.

The CDR3 region is CASSYSRQTEAFF. The CDR3 bases are TGTGCCAGCAGTTATTCCCGACAGACTGAAGCTTTCTTT. The chain combines TRBV6-5 with TRBJ1-1, with D tentatively TRBD1 (5 bases). The CDR3 has 13 residues. V was pared by 3 bases and J by 5 bases, with 10 bases between. Germline V gene sequence: CDR1 MNHEY, CDR2 SVGAGI.

As regards this clone: Because the CDR3's place on the DNA is in doubt, the DNA is left out and the CDR3 is given as listed by TCRdb. This rearrangement joins TRBV7-2 to TRBJ2-7; TRBD1 was called by the table and not checked on the DNA. The CDR3 is 16 residues long, counting both termini. Germline V gives CDR1 SGHTA, CDR2 FQGNSA. This CDR3 reads CASSLALVGQGALRYF.

V is TRBV7-8 and J is TRBJ2-5; 9 nucleotides agree with TRBD1. The V segment lost 0 bases and the J segment 0 bases; nucleotides outside the gene matches: 2. This CDR3 has 16 residues. Germline loops: CDR1 SGHVS, CDR2 FQNEAQ. The chain's CDR3 is CASSLAGQGYQETQYF. The CDR3 DNA reads as TGTGCCAGCAGCTTAGCAGGACAGGGGTACCAAGAGACCCAGTACTTC.

Concerning this clone itself: At one end, the junction sequence differs from germline, possibly due to a read error. The chain has TRBV6-5 and TRBJ1-5, with unresolved D. The CDR3 contains 13 residues. The germline gives CDR1 MNHEY, CDR2 SVGAGI. CDR3 coding DNA: TGTGCCAGCAGCGCGGATAGCGATCAGCCCCAGCATTTT. Translation: CASSADSDQPQHF.